Following are 9 T cell receptor beta chains from one sample sequenced in a study of blood T cell repertoires in COVID-19. Profiling relied on immunoSEQ multiplex PCR, and the TCRdb table lists in-frame clones only, not all of them. Seen here are 450,000 or so clones, 75% to 90% observed once, and the top ten hold 0.7% to 1%. What was sequenced was peripheral blood. The origin of the receptors is a man aged 18 to 35 with COVID-19, enrolled during active disease.

The chain uses TRBV6-5 and TRBJ1-5, with unresolved D. Germline V lookup: CDR1 MNHEY, CDR2 SVGAGI. The length of the CDR3 is 12 residues. V lost 8 bases and J lost 0, with 5 bases in between. This chain's CDR3 is CASRISNQPQHF. The CDR3 DNA follows: TGTGCCAGCCGTATTAGCAATCAGCCCCAGCATTTT.

The chain employs TRBV2 and TRBJ2-1; perhaps TRBD2 as D (5 bases). This CDR3 has 13 residues. The V end lost 3 bases, the J end lost 12 bases, and 15 bases lay between the germline ends. Germline V CDR1 and CDR2: SNHLY, FYNNEI. Written as DNA, the CDR3 is TGTGCCAGCAGTGAGATCCTAGCAACATGGCAGTTCTTC. This translates into CASSEILATWQFF.

As for this clone: A read error may account for a junction end that differs from germline. The V gene is TRBV5-1, the J gene TRBJ1-1; D not certain. Per the germline V gene, CDR1 is SGHRS and CDR2 is YFSETQ. The CDR3 contains 14 residues. The CDR3 is CASSLDPGDTEAFF. CDR3 DNA sequence: TGCGCCAGCAGTTTGGACCCGGGAGACACTGAAGCTTTCTTT.

CDR3 nucleotide sequence: TGTGCCAGTAGTATACGCAGGGTCGGAACTAATGAAAAACTGTTTTTT. The encoded protein is CASSIRRVGTNEKLFF. This chain connects TRBV19 to TRBJ1-4, with a tentative D call TRBD1 (5 bases). V lost 2 bases, J lost 1 base, and 11 bases lay in between. Germline V gives CDR1 LNHDA, CDR2 SQIVND (reference sequence). The length of the CDR3 is 16 residues.

The chain is built from TRBV18 and TRBJ1-2; possible D gene TRBD1, 5 bases. This CDR3 has 15 amino acids. The V gene lost 2 bases and the J gene lost 4 bases, with 14 bases spanning the gap. Germline assignment: CDR1 KGHSH and CDR2 LQKENI. The CDR3 reads CASSPRFRVGYGYTF. In DNA, the CDR3 is TGTGCCAGCTCACCAAGGTTCAGGGTTGGCTATGGCTACACCTTC.

This chain uses TRBV6-5 with TRBJ2-5; 8 positions agree with TRBD2. The CDR3 has 15 amino acids. V lost 6 bases and J lost 3; bases outside the gene matches: 9. Germline lookup yields CDR1 MNHEY and CDR2 SVGAGI. The CDR3 DNA reads as TGTGCCAGCAGAAAAGCGGGAGAGATGGAAGAGACCCAGTACTTC. Its protein product is CASRKAGEMEETQYF.

This clone was seen only a few times. The chain carries TRBV18 and TRBJ1-1, with D tentatively TRBD1 (6 bases). Germline CDR1 reads KGHSH; CDR2 reads LQKENI. This CDR3 comprises 13 residues. Trimming removed 2 bases from V and 5 bases from J, with 9 bases in between. The chain's CDR3 is CASSPTGITEAFF. The CDR3 DNA reads TGTGCCAGCTCACCAACAGGGATTACTGAAGCTTTCTTT.

The CDR3 here is CASSQGGASGRASKNIQYF. Here the CDR3 DNA reads TGCGCCAGCAGCCAAGGGGGGGCTAGCGGGAGGGCTTCCAAAAACATTCAGTACTTC. The V and J genes are TRBV4-1 and TRBJ2-4, with 12 nucleotides matching TRBD2. From germline, CDR1 is MGHRA and CDR2 YSYEKL. The V and J ends lost 1 base and 2 bases, in that order; junction bases with no gene match: 9. The CDR3 covers 19 residues.

V gene TRBV3-1 (or the pseudogene TRBV3-2) combines with J gene TRBJ2-1, with a possible D match to TRBD2 (5 bases). Germline V gives CDR1 LGHDT, CDR2 YNNKEL (reference sequence). The CDR3 runs 12 residues. The germline V and J ends were trimmed by 4 bases and 9 bases, with 10 bases remaining between them. The CDR3 loop reads CASSRARAEQFF. CDR3 nucleotides: TGTGCCAGCAGCCGCGCGAGGGCTGAGCAGTTCTTC.